The 8 T cell receptor beta chains below all came from one sample that was sequenced in a study of CD8 T cells in Susac syndrome. With random hexamers, reverse transcription was performed on roughly 0.45 to 1 ug of RNA. Using its own MiXCR run on the immunoSEQ multiplex PCR reads, TCRdb lists one record per CDR3 protein. This table has some 300,000 distinct CDR3 sequences, about 82% appearing once. The sample taken for sequencing was CD8+ T cells from PBMCs. The receptors here all came from a human donor with multiple sclerosis.

This clonotype was observed a few times. The rearrangement links TRBV20-1 to TRBJ2-7; 10 nucleotides align to TRBD2. Trimming removed 6 bases from V and 2 bases from J; junction bases left unmatched: 10. CDR3 size: 15 residues. Germline CDR1 and CDR2: DFQATT and SNEGSKA (reference sequence). The CDR3 sequence: CSAEAGTSDPYEQYF. The CDR3 DNA reads TGCAGTGCGGAGGCCGGGACTAGCGACCCCTACGAGCAGTACTTC.

The table lists this clonotype with a few counts. The chain combines TRBV10-3 with TRBJ2-7; D tentatively fits TRBD1 or TRBD2 (6 bases each). This CDR3 spans 14 amino acids. The germline gives CDR1 ENHRY, CDR2 SYGVKD. V was trimmed by 2 bases and J by 2 bases, leaving 10 bases between them. CDR3 coding DNA: TGTGCCATCAGTGAGGGAGGGACACCCTACGAGCAGTACTTC. This translates into CAISEGGTPYEQYF.

The V gene is TRBV28, the J gene TRBJ2-1; D tentatively reads TRBD1 or TRBD2 (5 bases each). This CDR3 is built from 14 residues. V was pared by 5 bases and J by 3 bases, with 11 bases between. Germline CDR1 is MDHEN and CDR2 is SYDVKM. The CDR3 region is CASSGDALYNEQFF. The DNA for the CDR3 is TGTGCCAGCAGTGGGGACGCGCTCTACAATGAGCAGTTCTTC.

The V call is TRBV3-1, the J call TRBJ2-7; weak D call: TRBD2 (6 bases). The CDR3 extends over 17 amino acids. Germline V lookup: CDR1 LGHDT, CDR2 YNNKEL (reference sequence). Deletions cut 1 base from V and 6 bases from J, with 22 bases between. CDR3 sequence reads: CASSQGSSRDVWAEQYF. The CDR3 bases are TGTGCCAGCAGCCAAGGGAGTTCGCGGGATGTCTGGGCCGAGCAGTACTTC.

The J gene is TRBJ2-7, the V gene TRBV19; 10 nucleotides match TRBD1. The CDR3 is made up of 15 amino acids. The V gene end was trimmed by 3 bases and the J gene end by 6 bases; junction bases not matched to a gene: 8. CDR1 and CDR2 from the germline V gene are LNHDA and SQIVND (reference sequence). The DNA of the CDR3 is TGTGCCAGTAGTATTCTTCCGGGACAGGGGCTCGAGCAGTACTTC. Translation gives CASSILPGQGLEQYF.

The V and J genes are TRBV20-1 and TRBJ2-7; tentatively, D is TRBD2 (6 bases). In germline, CDR1 is DFQATT, CDR2 SNEGSKA (reference sequence). CDR3 length equals 16 residues. V was pared by 6 bases and J by 3 bases, with 24 bases between. The CDR3 DNA reads TGCAGTGCGAATACCGGGGCGGGGCCTCCTGGCTACGAGCAGTACTTC. Translating it yields CSANTGAGPPGYEQYF.

This chain links TRBV25-1 with TRBJ1-1; D gene uncertain. The CDR3 sequence is 14 residues long. Germline-derived CDR1 and CDR2 are MGHDK and SYGVNS. V shed 7 bases and J shed 0 bases, with 12 bases lying between them. CDR3 residues: CASILDGLNTEAFF. The CDR3 bases are TGTGCCAGCATTCTGGACGGACTGAACACTGAAGCTTTCTTT.

This sequence joins TRBV27 and TRBJ2-7, with 13 bases that match TRBD2. CDR3 length: 15 residues. CDR1 is MNHEY, CDR2 SMNVEV, per germline (reference sequence). J lost 6 bases, V lost 5 bases, and 7 bases had no gene match. CDR3: CASSPGTSGKGEQYF. The CDR3 nucleotides read TGTGCCAGCAGTCCCGGGACTAGCGGGAAAGGCGAGCAGTACTTC.